A single sample is the source of the 11 T cell receptor beta chains below, sequenced in a study of blood T cell repertoires in COVID-19. The data were produced by immunoSEQ multiplex PCR, yet TCRdb's version contains in-frame clones alone and is incomplete. Among around 260,000 clones listed, roughly nine tenths were seen once. The sample was peripheral blood. The receptor set was obtained from a woman in her twenties or thirties with COVID-19, enrolled during active disease.

CDR3 DNA: TGTGCCAGCAGCCAAGACCGGGACACATACGAGCAGTACTTC. Translating it yields CASSQDRDTYEQYF. The chain joins TRBV3-1 (or the pseudogene TRBV3-2) to TRBJ2-7, with D maybe TRBD1 (6 bases). The length of the CDR3 is 14 residues. Trimming removed 0 bases from V and 4 bases from J, with 10 bases in between. Per the germline V gene, CDR1 is LGHDT and CDR2 is YNNKEL (reference sequence).

A few counts support this clone. The chain combines TRBV11-2 with TRBJ2-5; 7 nucleotides align to TRBD1. This CDR3 contains 13 residues. The germline V gene has CDR1 SGHAT and CDR2 FQNNGV. Unmatched junction bases numbered 4, after V lost 5 bases and J lost 4 bases. This CDR3 is CASSQRGPETQYF. The CDR3 nucleotides read TGTGCCAGCAGCCAAAGGGGGCCAGAGACCCAGTACTTC.

The J gene is TRBJ2-7, the V gene TRBV19, with TRBD2 matching 11 bases. The junction had 6 bases not matched to a gene; V was cut back by 6 bases and J by 2 bases. The germline gives CDR1 LNHDA, CDR2 SQIVND (reference sequence). This CDR3 has 15 residues. The CDR3 protein is CASSPGTSGPYEQYF. The CDR3 DNA reads TGTGCCAGTAGCCCTGGGACTAGCGGTCCCTACGAGCAGTACTTC.

Details on this clone: The germline gene is not matched at one end of the junction; a read error may be the cause. The chain links TRBV3-1 (or the pseudogene TRBV3-2) to TRBJ1-2, with TRBD1 as a possible D gene (6 bases). CDR3 size: 12 residues. The germline CDR1 and CDR2 sequences are LGHDT and YNNKEL (reference sequence). In nucleotides, the CDR3 is TGTGCCAGCAGCCAAGGAAAAGATGGACAGTCCTTC. This encodes CASSQGKDGQSF.

V gene TRBV5-8 combines with J gene TRBJ1-2; 7 bases fit TRBD1. From germline, CDR1 is SGHTS and CDR2 YDEGEE. V shed 4 bases and J 4 bases; nucleotides not matched to a gene: 4. This CDR3 contains 13 residues. CDR3 DNA: TGTGCCAGCAGCCCGGACAGGCTCTATGGCTACACCTTC. Translated, it gives CASSPDRLYGYTF. Filled out from reference TRBV5-8 and TRBJ1-2, the complete variable domain reads EAGVTQSPTHLIKTRGQQATLRCSPISGHTSVYWYQQALGLGLQFLLWYDEGEERNRGNFPPRFSGRQFPNYSSELNVNALELEDSALYLCASSPDRLYGYTFGSGTRLTVV.

The sample holds one count of this clone. V and J are TRBV6-5 and TRBJ1-2; the D gene is possibly TRBD1 (5 bases). The CDR3 is 14 amino acids. Trimming removed 2 bases at V and 6 bases at J, with 13 bases between. The germline CDR1 and CDR2 sequences are MNHEY and SVGAGI. CDR3 DNA: TGTGCCAGCAGTTACACGGCGACAGTCCATGGCTACACCTTC. It specifies CASSYTATVHGYTF.

CDR3 protein: CASSDVQGSSGNTIYF. The CDR3 DNA reads as TGTGCCAGCAGTGATGTGCAGGGGTCCTCTGGAAACACCATATATTTT. The rearrangement links TRBV2 to TRBJ1-3; D perhaps matches TRBD1 (6 bases). Deletions cut 3 bases from V and 0 bases from J, with 12 bases between. There are 16 residues in the CDR3. The germline V gene has CDR1 SNHLY and CDR2 FYNNEI.

The gene calls are TRBV19 and TRBJ1-2; possible D gene TRBD1, 5 bases. The CDR3 length is 14 residues. CDR1 LNHDA and CDR2 SQIVND come from the germline V gene (reference sequence). Trimming left V 4 bases short and J 2 bases short, with 11 bases between. The chain's CDR3 is CASSKNDRNYGYTF. CDR3 DNA sequence: TGTGCCAGTAGTAAAAATGACAGAAACTATGGCTACACCTTC.

This clone showed up just once. This chain connects TRBV29-1 to TRBJ1-1, with D tentatively TRBD1 (6 bases). This CDR3 is 13 amino acids long. Trimming removed 6 bases at V and 0 bases at J, with 11 bases between. The germline CDR1 and CDR2 sequences are SQVTM and ANQGSEA. The CDR3 here is CSVHGQLNTEAFF. The CDR3 nucleotides read TGCAGCGTACACGGACAGTTGAACACTGAAGCTTTCTTT.

This chain links TRBV5-4 with TRBJ1-2; D is possibly TRBD1 (6 bases). V shed 2 bases and J shed 5 bases, with 10 bases lying between them. The CDR3 length is 13 residues. From germline, CDR1 is SGHNT and CDR2 YYREEE (reference sequence). CDR3 residues: CASSLRGGYGYTF. In DNA, the CDR3 is TGTGCCAGCAGCTTAAGGGGGGGTTATGGCTACACCTTC.

The chain is built from TRBV25-1 and TRBJ2-7, with a weak D call TRBD2 (6 bases). Germline CDR1 and CDR2: MGHDK and SYGVNS. Between the trimmed V and J ends, which lost 6 bases and 1 base, there was a span of 22 bases. The CDR3 loop spans 17 amino acids. The chain's CDR3 is CASSDHIGTQKSYEQYF. The CDR3 DNA reads TGTGCCAGCAGCGATCACATCGGGACTCAGAAGTCCTACGAGCAGTACTTC.